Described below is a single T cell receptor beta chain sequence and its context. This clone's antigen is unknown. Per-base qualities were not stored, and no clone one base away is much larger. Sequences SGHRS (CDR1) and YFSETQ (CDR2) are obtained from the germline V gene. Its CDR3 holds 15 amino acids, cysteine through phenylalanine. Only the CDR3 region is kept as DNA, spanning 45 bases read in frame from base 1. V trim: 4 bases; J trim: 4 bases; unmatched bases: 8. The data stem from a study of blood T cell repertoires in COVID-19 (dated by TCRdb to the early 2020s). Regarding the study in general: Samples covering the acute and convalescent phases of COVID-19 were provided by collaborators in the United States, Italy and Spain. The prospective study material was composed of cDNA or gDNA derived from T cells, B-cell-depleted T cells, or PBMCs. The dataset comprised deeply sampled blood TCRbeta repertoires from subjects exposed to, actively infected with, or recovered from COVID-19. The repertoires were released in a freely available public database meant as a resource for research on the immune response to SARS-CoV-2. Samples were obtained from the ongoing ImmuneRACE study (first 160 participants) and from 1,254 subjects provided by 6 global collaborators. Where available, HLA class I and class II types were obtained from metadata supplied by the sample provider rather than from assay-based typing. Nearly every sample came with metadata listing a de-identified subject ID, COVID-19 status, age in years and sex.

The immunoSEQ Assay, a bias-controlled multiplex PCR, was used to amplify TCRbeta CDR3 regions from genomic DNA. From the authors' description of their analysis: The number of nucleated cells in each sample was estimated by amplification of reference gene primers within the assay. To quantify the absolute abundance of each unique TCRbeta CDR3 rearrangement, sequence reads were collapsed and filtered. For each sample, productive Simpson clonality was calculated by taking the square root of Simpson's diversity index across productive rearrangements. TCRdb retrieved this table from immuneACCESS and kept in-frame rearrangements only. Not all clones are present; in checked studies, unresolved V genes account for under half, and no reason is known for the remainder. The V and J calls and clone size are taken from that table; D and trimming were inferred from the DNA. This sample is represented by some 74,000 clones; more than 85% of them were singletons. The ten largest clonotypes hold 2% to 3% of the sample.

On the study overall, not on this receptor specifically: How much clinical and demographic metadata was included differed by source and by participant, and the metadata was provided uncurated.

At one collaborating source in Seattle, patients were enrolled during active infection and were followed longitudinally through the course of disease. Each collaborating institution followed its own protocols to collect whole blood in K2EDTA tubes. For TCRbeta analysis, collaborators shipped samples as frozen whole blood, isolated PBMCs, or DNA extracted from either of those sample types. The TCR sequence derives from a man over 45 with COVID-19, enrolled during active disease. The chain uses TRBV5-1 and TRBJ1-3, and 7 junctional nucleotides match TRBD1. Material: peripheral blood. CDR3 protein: CASSLEGARGNTIYF. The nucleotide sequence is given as TGCGCCAGCAGCCTAGAGGGGGCGCGAGGAAACACCATATATTTT.